Here is one T cell receptor (beta chain) with its context. This clone's antigen is unknown. No base-level quality is on record; no much larger clone is a single base apart. Library generation was performed with RT-PCR. The sample was run on a NextSeq 550. TCRdb redid the processing of the public reads, applying fastp at Q25 and MiXCR, and retained in-frame beta chains. Identical CDR3 proteins give one entry, which carries the most common genes and DNA. The sample table holds roughly 880,000 distinct CDR3 sequences, of which roughly 17% were seen once. Together, the top ten hold 5.5% to 6.5% of the sample. From the germline V gene (reference sequence), CDR1 is DFQATT and CDR2 is SNEGSKA. CDR3 length: 14 amino acids, cysteine to phenylalanine. The only DNA kept is the CDR3, 42 bases in frame from the first base. Trimming at the junction amounts to 4 bases on V and 2 bases on J, and the germline ends lie 15 bases apart.

The data derive from a study of patients and donors after allogeneic stem cell transplantation (dated by TCRdb to about 2020). This TCR came from a human donor who was either an allogeneic HSCT recipient or a stem cell or donor lymphocyte infusion donor (not recorded which). It is not recorded whose cells these are; they may come from a transplant donor. The chain is assembled from TRBV20-1 and TRBJ2-7; TRBD1 is a possible D gene, resting on 5 matching bases. The sequenced material came from blood, either unsorted or a sorted T cell fraction (not recorded which). The DNA reads TGCAGTGCTATCCAGGGCACCCCGCCCTACGAGCAGTACTTC. Its protein is CSAIQGTPPYEQYF.